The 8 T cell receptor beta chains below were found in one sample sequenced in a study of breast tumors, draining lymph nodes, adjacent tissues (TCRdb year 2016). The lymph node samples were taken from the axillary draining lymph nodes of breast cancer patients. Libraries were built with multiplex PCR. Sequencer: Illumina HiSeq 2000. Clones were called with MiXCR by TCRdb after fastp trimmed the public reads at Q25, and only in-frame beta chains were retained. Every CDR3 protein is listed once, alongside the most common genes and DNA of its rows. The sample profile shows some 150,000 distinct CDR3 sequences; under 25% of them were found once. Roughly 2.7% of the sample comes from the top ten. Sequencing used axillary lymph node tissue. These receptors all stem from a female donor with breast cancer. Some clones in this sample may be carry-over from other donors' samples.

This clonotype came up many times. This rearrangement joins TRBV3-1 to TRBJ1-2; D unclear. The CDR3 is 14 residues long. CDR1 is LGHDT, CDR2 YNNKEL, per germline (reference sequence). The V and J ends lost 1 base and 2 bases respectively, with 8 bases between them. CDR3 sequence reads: CASSQGSVNYGYTF. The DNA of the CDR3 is TGTGCCAGCAGCCAAGGATCAGTAAACTATGGCTACACCTTC.

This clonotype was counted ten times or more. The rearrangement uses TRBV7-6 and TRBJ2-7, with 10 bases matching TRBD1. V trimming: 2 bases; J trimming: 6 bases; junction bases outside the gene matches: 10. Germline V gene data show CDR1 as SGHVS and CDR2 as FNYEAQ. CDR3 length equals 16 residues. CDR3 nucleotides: TGTGCCAGCAGCTTATTGCCGGGACAGGGGTCGGCCGAGCAGTACTTC. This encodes CASSLLPGQGSAEQYF.

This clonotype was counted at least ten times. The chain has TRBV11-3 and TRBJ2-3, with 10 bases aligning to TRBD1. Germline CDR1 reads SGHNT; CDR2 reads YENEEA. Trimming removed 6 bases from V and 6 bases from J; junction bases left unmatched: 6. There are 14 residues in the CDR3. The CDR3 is CASSSPGQGDTQYF. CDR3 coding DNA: TGTGCCAGCAGTTCTCCGGGACAGGGGGATACGCAGTATTTT.

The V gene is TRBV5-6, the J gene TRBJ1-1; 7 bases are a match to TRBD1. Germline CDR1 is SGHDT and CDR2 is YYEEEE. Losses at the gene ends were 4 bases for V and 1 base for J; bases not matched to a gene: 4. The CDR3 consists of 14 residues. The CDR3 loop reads CASSRTGKNTEAFF. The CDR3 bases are TGTGCCAGCAGCCGGACAGGAAAGAACACTGAAGCTTTCTTT.

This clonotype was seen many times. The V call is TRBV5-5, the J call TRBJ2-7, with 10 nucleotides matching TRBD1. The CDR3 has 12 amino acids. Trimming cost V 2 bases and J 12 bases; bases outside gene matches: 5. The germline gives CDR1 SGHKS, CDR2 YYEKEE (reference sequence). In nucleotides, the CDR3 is TGTGCCAGCAGCTTCCAGGGGACAGGGGTGTACTTC. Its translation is CASSFQGTGVYF.

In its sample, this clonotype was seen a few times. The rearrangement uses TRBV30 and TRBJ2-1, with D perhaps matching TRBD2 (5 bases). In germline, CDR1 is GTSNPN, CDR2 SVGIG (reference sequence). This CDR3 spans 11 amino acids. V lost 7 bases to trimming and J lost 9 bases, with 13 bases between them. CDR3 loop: CASRTEGEQFF. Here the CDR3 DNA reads TGTGCCTCCCGGACCGAGGGTGAGCAGTTCTTC.

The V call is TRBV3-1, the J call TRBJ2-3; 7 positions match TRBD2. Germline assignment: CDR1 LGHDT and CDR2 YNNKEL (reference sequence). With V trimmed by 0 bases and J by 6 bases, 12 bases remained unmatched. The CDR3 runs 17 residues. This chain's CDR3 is CASSQDSAAGWTDTQYF. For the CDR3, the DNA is TGTGCCAGCAGCCAAGATTCCGCAGCGGGGTGGACGGATACGCAGTATTTT.

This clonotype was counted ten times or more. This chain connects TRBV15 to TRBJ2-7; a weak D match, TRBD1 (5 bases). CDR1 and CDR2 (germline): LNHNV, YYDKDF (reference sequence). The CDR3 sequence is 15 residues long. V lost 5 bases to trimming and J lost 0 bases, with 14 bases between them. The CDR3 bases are TGTGCCACCAGCCAGGGAATGGGAATCTCCTACGAGCAGTACTTC. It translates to CATSQGMGISYEQYF.